What follows are 17 T cell receptor beta chains derived from one specimen sequenced in a study of OX40 agonist ivuxolimab in advanced cancers. Profiled with immunoSEQ multiplex PCR; TCRdb holds only in-frame clones, not every one. The sample lists approximately 7,200 clones; about 70% were seen once. Source: CD4+ or CD8+ T cells sorted from blood, taken in a trial of the OX40 agonist ivuxolimab. The receptor set was obtained from an adult with an advanced solid tumor such as melanoma, head and neck, liver or kidney cancer.

The chain links TRBV15 to TRBJ1-5; TRBD1 is a possible D gene (6 bases). V lost 8 bases and J 5 bases, leaving 16 bases between the germline ends. Germline CDR1 LNHNV, CDR2 YYDKDF (reference sequence). The CDR3 length is 14 residues. CDR3 nucleotides: TGTGCCACCCAATCGGACAGCTTCGATCAGCCCCAGCATTTT. Encoded protein: CATQSDSFDQPQHF. Variable domain in full (rest from reference TRBV15 and TRBJ1-5): DAMVIQNPRYQVTQFGKPVTLSCSQTLNHNVMYWYQQKSSQAPKLLFHYYDKDFNNEADTPDNFQSRRPNTSFCFLDIRSPGLGDTAMYLCATQSDSFDQPQHFGDGTRLSIL.

The chain has TRBV7-9 and TRBJ1-1, with unresolved D. Trimming took 5 bases from V and 0 from J, leaving 13 bases between them. The CDR3 contains 15 residues. Germline V CDR1 and CDR2: SEHNR, FQNEAQ (reference sequence). Written as DNA, the CDR3 is TGTGCCAGCAGCCCCTACAGTACTGTGAACACTGAAGCTTTCTTT. This codes for CASSPYSTVNTEAFF. The whole variable domain, remainder taken from reference TRBV7-9 and TRBJ1-1, is DTGVSQNPRHKITKRGQNVTFRCDPISEHNRLYWYRQTLGQGPEFLTYFQNEAQLEKSRLLSDRFSAERPKGSFSTLEIQRTEQGDSAMYLCASSPYSTVNTEAFFGQGTRLTVV.

The genes are TRBV6-5 and TRBJ2-1; no clear D gene. The V gene lost 0 bases and the J gene lost 7 bases, with 4 bases spanning the gap. CDR1 and CDR2 from the germline V gene are MNHEY and SVGAGI. This CDR3 region has 12 residues. CDR3 in amino acids: CASSYSMNEQFF. CDR3 coding DNA: TGTGCCAGCAGTTACTCGATGAATGAGCAGTTCTTC.

V usage is TRBV28 and J usage is TRBJ2-1, with D possibly being TRBD2 (5 bases). The length of the CDR3 is 11 residues. Per germline, CDR1 MDHEN and CDR2 SYDVKM. V was clipped by 4 bases and J by 9 bases, with 7 bases between them. In nucleotides, the CDR3 is TGTGCCAGCAGTTCGGGGATTGAGCAGTTCTTC. The encoded protein is CASSSGIEQFF.

The rearrangement links TRBV5-5 to TRBJ2-7, with D possibly matching TRBD1 (6 bases). The CDR3 totals 14 residues. Germline CDR1 and CDR2: SGHKS and YYEKEE (reference sequence). Trimming took off 0 bases at V and 3 bases at J, with 10 bases between the two ends. CDR3 nucleotide sequence: TGTGCCAGCAGCTTGGTTCCAGGGGACTACGAGCAGTACTTC. This gives the protein CASSLVPGDYEQYF.

The table lists this clone with a few counts. The rearrangement uses TRBV7-8 and TRBJ2-7; 8 positions agree with TRBD2. Germline V gene lookup returns CDR1 SGHVS and CDR2 FQNEAQ. V dropped 2 bases and J dropped 6; count of bases not matched to a gene: 9. CDR3 length: 15 amino acids. CDR3 loop: CASSLMSGRGVEQYF. CDR3 sequence (DNA): TGTGCCAGCAGCTTAATGAGCGGGAGAGGGGTCGAGCAGTACTTC.

This clone was picked up a small number of times. The J gene is TRBJ2-2, the V gene TRBV6-5; 8 bases line up with TRBD1. The V and J ends lost 4 bases and 5 bases, in that order; junction bases with no gene match: 9. This CDR3 is 16 amino acids long. In germline, CDR1 is MNHEY, CDR2 SVGAGI. The CDR3 region is CASSWDRRGTTGELFF. The DNA of the CDR3 is TGTGCCAGCAGTTGGGACAGGAGAGGTACGACCGGGGAGCTGTTTTTT.

The rearrangement links TRBV4-1 to TRBJ2-3; D possibly corresponds to TRBD2 (6 bases). V was pared by 4 bases and J by 0 bases, with 11 bases between. Germline values: CDR1 MGHRA, CDR2 YSYEKL. The CDR3 has 15 residues. The CDR3 DNA reads TGCGCCAGCAGCCGAGGCAGCGGGAGCACAGATACGCAGTATTTT. It is translated as CASSRGSGSTDTQYF.

This chain links TRBV7-9 with TRBJ2-2; D unclear. V gave up 4 bases and J gave up 6 bases, with 9 bases separating them. The V gene's germline CDR1 is SEHNR and CDR2 FQNEAQ (reference sequence). This CDR3 has 13 residues. CDR3 residues: CASSSQWPGELFF. CDR3 DNA sequence: TGTGCCAGCAGCTCCCAGTGGCCCGGGGAGCTGTTTTTT.

This rearrangement joins TRBV10-3 to TRBJ2-2; D is ambiguous. Germline CDR1 and CDR2: ENHRY and SYGVKD. The germline V and J ends were trimmed by 2 bases and 0 bases, with 7 bases remaining between them. The CDR3 totals 15 residues. CDR3 DNA: TGTGCCATCAGTGAGGGGGTCGCGAACACCGGGGAGCTGTTTTTT. Its protein product is CAISEGVANTGELFF.

V usage is TRBV5-3 and J usage is TRBJ2-5; D is ambiguous. The J call may be faulty, since TRBJ2-7 better matches the DNA end. TRBV5-3 is classed as an ORF, of uncertain function. The CDR3 is 11 residues long. The CDR3 coding sequence is TGTGCCAGAAGTCTCTCCTACGAGCAGTACTTC. It encodes CARSLSYEQYF.

The chain recombines TRBV5-6 with TRBJ1-2; D gene ambiguous. The CDR3 totals 12 residues. Germline values: CDR1 SGHDT, CDR2 YYEEEE. Trimming stripped 4 bases from V and 3 bases from J, with 7 bases between. In DNA, the CDR3 is TGTGCCAGCAGCACCCAAGACTATGGCTACACCTTC. Protein: CASSTQDYGYTF.

A single count supports this clone. V is TRBV5-6 and J is TRBJ2-2; 7 bases match TRBD1. This CDR3 region has 16 residues. J was trimmed by 6 bases and V by 0 bases; bases with no gene match: 8. Germline loops: CDR1 SGHDT, CDR2 YYEEEE. CDR3 sequence (DNA): TGTGCCAGCAGCTTGGAAAACAGGGGTCGGGCCGGGGAGCTGTTTTTT. Amino acid sequence: CASSLENRGRAGELFF.

The chain uses TRBV27 and TRBJ2-1; 9 positions match TRBD2. Germline V CDR1 and CDR2: MNHEY, SMNVEV (reference sequence). The CDR3 is 16 residues long. Trimming cost V 2 bases and J 7 bases; bases outside gene matches: 9. CDR3 sequence: CASSLDQAGGLNEQFF. The CDR3 region has the DNA TGTGCCAGCAGTTTAGACCAAGCGGGAGGCTTGAATGAGCAGTTCTTC.

This sequence joins TRBV28 and TRBJ2-7; possible D gene TRBD2, 5 bases. V was pared by 6 bases and J by 7 bases, with 19 bases between. The germline gives CDR1 MDHEN, CDR2 SYDVKM. This CDR3 has 14 residues. Here the CDR3 DNA reads TGTGCCAGCAGCTACCCCACCGGGAAAAGGGAGCAGTACTTC. Protein: CASSYPTGKREQYF.

This clone is large by share. The J gene is TRBJ2-7, the V gene TRBV6-1; TRBD1 aligns across 9 bases. V lost 2 bases, J lost 4 bases, and 3 bases stayed unmatched. Germline V lookup: CDR1 MNHNS, CDR2 SASEGT. This CDR3 has 14 amino acids. Here the CDR3 DNA reads TGTGCCAGCAGTGAATTTGACAGGGGGTACGAGCAGTACTTC. The encoded protein is CASSEFDRGYEQYF.

This clone was recorded only once. The chain has TRBV7-9 and TRBJ2-3; no firm D call. Looked up from germline, CDR1 is SEHNR and CDR2 is FQNEAQ (reference sequence). V gave up 6 bases and J gave up 0 bases, with 13 bases separating them. The length of the CDR3 is 15 residues. The CDR3 protein is CASSSGPTSTDTQYF. The CDR3 DNA is TGTGCCAGCAGTTCCGGCCCTACTAGCACAGATACGCAGTATTTT.